One T cell receptor beta chain is described in this entry. Its antigen remains unknown. These data belong to a study of cytomegalovirus exposure and HLA in healthy donors. Study at large: In a later analysis, the 100 to 150 validation repertoires were reported to have used the same platform as the roughly 670 first-cohort repertoires. Study conclusions and caveats: Researchers catalogued approximately 170 TCR beta chains as cytomegalovirus-associated. High sensitivity and specificity were reportedly achieved when the classifier diagnosed cytomegalovirus status.

Germline V gives CDR1 SGHVS, CDR2 FQNEAQ. The CDR3 covers 16 residues. Germline trimming cut 7 bases from V and 7 bases from J; bases unmatched to any gene: 15. Profiling relied on immunoSEQ multiplex PCR, and the TCRdb table lists in-frame clones only, not all of them. This table holds about 400,000 clones, about nine tenths found once. The origin of this receptor is a woman younger than 30 in good health and CMV-seronegative. This chain joins TRBV7-8 and TRBJ2-2; 7 bases map to TRBD2. Sequenced sample: PBMCs. CDR3 region: CASTTRLAGVNGELFF. As DNA, the CDR3 is TGTGCCAGCACCACGAGACTAGCCGGAGTTAACGGGGAGCTGTTTTTT.